This T cell receptor (beta chain) was profiled in a study of shared clonotypes between healthy human individuals. The study's findings and limits: Naive subsets, compared against memory subsets, generally had larger estimated richness values. Some clonotypes were shared by all four sorted-subset donors, while others were not shared. The non-shared ones had lower generation probabilities than the shared ones. The study drew on few donors, limiting represented genetic and exposure-history diversity.

For sorted subsets, roughly 200 ng DNA per replicate equaled some 27,000 T cell genomes. TCRdb's copy holds only in-frame clones and misses some; the assay was immunoSEQ multiplex PCR. This repertoire shows around 2.1 million clones, 95% found once; its top ten account for roughly 0.13%. The V gene's germline CDR1 is LNHNV and CDR2 YYDKDF (reference sequence). The CDR3 runs 14 residues. The ends lost 1 base at V and 8 bases at J; junction bases unmatched: 4. This clone showed up just once. Its target is unknown. The clonotype comes from a man aged 18 to 35 in good health. The source material was naive CD4+ T cells sorted from blood. Subset meaning: CD45RA+ positively selected. The gene calls are TRBV15 and TRBJ1-3; 8 positions match TRBD1. In DNA form, the CDR3 reads TGTGCCACCAGCAGAGGTCAGGGGGCGGACACCATATATTTT. It specifies CATSRGQGADTIYF.